This TCR beta chain emerged from a study of Ad26.COV2.S vaccination and SARS-CoV-2 variants (dated by TCRdb to 2020 to 2022). Turning to the overall study: Vaccine-arm donors were drawn from COV1001, a multicentre, randomized, double-blind, placebo-controlled phase I-IIa trial of Ad26.COV2.S in healthy adults. Ad26.COV2.S was given intramuscularly at 5x10^10 or 1x10^11 viral particles, as a single shot or as two shots 56 days apart. TCRbeta repertoire sequencing was used to assess the specificity and breadth of SARS-CoV-2-reactive T cell receptors after Ad26.COV2.S vaccination. A total of roughly 30 samples were included in the TCR-sequenced set, comprising around 19 Ad26.COV2.S vaccine recipients, 5 placebo recipients and 8 SARS-CoV-2 convalescent individuals. Trial participants were randomized into five groups of five: low-dose or high-dose Ad26.COV2.S given once or twice, or placebo on both occasions. Investigators did not know the trial group allocation while performing experiments and assessing outcomes. General findings and caveats noted by the study authors: Comparable non-spike TCR breadth was observed between vaccine and placebo recipients, consistent with only spike being contained in the vaccine. Substantial breadth of spike-specific CD8+ and CD4+ T cell responses was reported after vaccination. Spike-specific TCR breadth was higher in Ad26.COV2.S recipients than in placebo recipients (P = 0.0014). The study was not powered for comparison of responses between vaccine doses or regimens. The authors noted that the TCR breadth and depth analyses may have underestimated total T cell responses.

The immunoSEQ Assay was used to sequence TCRbeta CDR3 regions. After extraction, genomic DNA underwent amplification by bias-controlled multiplex PCR, followed by high-throughput sequencing. From the authors' description of their analysis: To quantify the absolute abundance of every unique TCRbeta CDR3 region, sequences were collapsed and filtered. T cell fraction was estimated by normalizing TCRbeta template counts to usable DNA, which was measured by amplifying reference genes present in all nucleated cells. Repertoire TCRs were annotated as SARS-CoV-2-specific by exact matching of V gene, CDR3 amino acid sequence and J gene to a known reactive TCR set. The reference SARS-CoV-2 TCR set was obtained from MIRA and was filtered for enrichment in COVID-19-positive ImmuneCODE repertoires, whereby public or cross-reactive TCRs were removed. Based on the MIRA antigens, annotated TCRs were further analysed at the level of specific ORF or position within ORF. Breadth was defined as the number of annotated unique rearrangements divided by the total number of unique productive rearrangements, and depth was defined as the summed frequency of the annotated unique rearrangements. Two-sided Wilcoxon rank-sum tests were used to compare TCR breadth between groups. As stored in TCRdb, this immuneACCESS dataset retains in-frame rearrangements with V and J assigned. A fraction of the clones does not appear; measured against another copy, unresolved V genes explain less than half of the discrepancy, and the remainder lacks a known reason. Clone size and V and J calls were adopted from that table, with D and trimming inferred from the DNA. The sample data list about 480,000 clones, and around 85% of these were observed just once. The leading ten clones occupy roughly 12% of the sample.

Worth noting for this clone: There is no known antigen for this receptor. Base-call qualities are not available, and no considerably larger clone is one nucleotide away.

Interpreted using the paper, the treatment or condition label stands for: around 19 received Ad26.COV2.S at low or high dose, single or two shots; five or six received placebo; per-sample allocation not given. For vaccine and placebo recipients, repertoires were sequenced using samples collected on day 63 after the first injection. Between 29 July and 7 August 2020, Cohort 1b enrolled approximately 26 adults aged 18-55 years at one site in Boston, USA. Ad26.COV2.S was a replication-incompetent adenovirus type 26 vector expressing a prefusion-stabilized SARS-CoV-2 spike protein from the original Wuhan strain. This clonotype originated in a person aged 18 to 65 who received the Ad26.COV2.S COVID-19 vaccine or a placebo. Material: peripheral blood, obtained in a trial of Ad26.COV2.S vaccine versus placebo.

The nucleotide sequence is TGCAGCGTTGGACCAGACAGCTATGGCTACACCTTC. This yields the protein CSVGPDSYGYTF. The receptor chain draws on TRBV29-1 and TRBJ1-2; D gene: possibly TRBD1, on 5 matching bases. CDR1 and CDR2 are drawn from the germline V gene: SQVTM, ANQGSEA. The CDR3 runs 12 residues from the cysteine to the phenylalanine. Here the CDR3 DNA is all that survives: 36 bases in frame from base 1. The junction carries 10 bases between V and J, which are trimmed by 4 bases and 4 bases respectively.